These 8 T cell receptor beta chains share one sample of origin, sequenced in a study of T cells in Graves' hyperthyroidism and ophthalmopathy. Amplification yielded TCR beta CDR3 regions, with RNA transcripts as the source. HTBI primers were used for first-round RT-PCR of the TCR CDR3. TCRdb fed the multiplex PCR reads into MiXCR, producing one record per CDR3 protein. Of around 570,000 distinct CDR3 sequences in the sample, 20% were seen once. The sequenced sample was blood. The receptors stem from a man in his forties with Graves' ophthalmopathy.

A few counts support this clonotype. The rearrangement links TRBV15 to TRBJ2-5, with D possibly TRBD1 on 5 matching bases. Germline CDR1 is LNHNV and CDR2 is YYDKDF (reference sequence). This CDR3 spans 15 amino acids. Trimming shortened V by 0 bases and J by 0 bases, and 8 bases separated the two germline ends. The CDR3 sequence: CATSRDRGYQETQYF. The CDR3 DNA is TGTGCCACCAGCAGAGATAGGGGTTACCAAGAGACCCAGTACTTC.

In this sample, this clonotype turned up a few times. The chain uses TRBV7-3 and TRBJ2-3; 11 bases match TRBD1. Looked up from germline, CDR1 is SGHTA and CDR2 is FQGTGA. V dropped 5 bases and J dropped 8; count of bases not matched to a gene: 12. The length of the CDR3 is 16 residues. Here the CDR3 DNA reads TGTGCCAGCAGCCCGACCCGGGACAGGGGGTCGGGTACGCAGTATTTT. As protein: CASSPTRDRGSGTQYF.

CDR3 coding DNA: TGTGCCAGCAGAAAGGACAGCGGGGAGTCTGAAGCTTTCTTT. This gives the protein CASRKDSGESEAFF. The chain uses TRBV2 and TRBJ1-1; possible D gene TRBD1, 6 bases. This CDR3 has 14 residues. Germline lookup yields CDR1 SNHLY and CDR2 FYNNEI. With 6 bases removed from V and 6 bases from J, the gap between germline ends came to 17 bases.

The rearrangement joins TRBV20-1 to TRBJ1-3; D is undetermined. Germline CDR1 is DFQATT and CDR2 is SNEGSKA (reference sequence). V shed 5 bases and J shed 0 bases, with 11 bases lying between them. CDR3 length: 14 residues. The CDR3 reads CSAYLASSGNTIYF. DNA of the CDR3: TGCAGTGCTTACCTGGCCAGCTCTGGAAACACCATATATTTT.

The rearrangement links TRBV19 to TRBJ1-6; no definite D call. The V gene's germline CDR1 is LNHDA and CDR2 SQIVND (reference sequence). V was trimmed by 8 bases and J by 3 bases, leaving 5 bases between them. CDR3 length equals 12 residues. In nucleotides, the CDR3 is TGTGCCAGTTCCATCTATAATTCACCCCTCCACTTT. Its protein is CASSIYNSPLHF.

This clonotype was counted at least ten times. The chain recombines TRBV28 with TRBJ2-7, with D unclear. This CDR3 contains 15 residues. Germline assignment: CDR1 MDHEN and CDR2 SYDVKM. Trimming pared 3 bases from V and 2 bases from J, leaving 14 bases between. In DNA form, the CDR3 reads TGTGCCAGCAGTTTGGGTCCTGCAGCCCCCTACGAGCAGTACTTC. Translated, it gives CASSLGPAAPYEQYF. Full variable domain (rest looked up from reference TRBV28 and TRBJ2-7): DVKVTQSSRYLVKRTGEKVFLECVQDMDHENMFWYRQDPGLGLRLIYFSYDVKMKEKGDIPEGYSVSREKKERFSLILESASTNQTSMYLCASSLGPAAPYEQYFGPGTRLTVT.

This clonotype has a count of ten or more. A read error may account for a junction end that differs from germline. This chain joins TRBV6-1 and TRBJ2-5; 8 nucleotides agree with TRBD2. Per the germline V gene, CDR1 is MNHNS and CDR2 is SASEGT. This CDR3 region has 13 residues. CDR3 DNA sequence: TGTGCCAGCAGAGAAGCGGGAGAAGAGACCCAGTACTTC. The encoded protein is CASREAGEETQYF.

This clonotype has more than one count but fewer than ten. The chain has TRBV20-1 and TRBJ2-1; D ambiguous. Germline CDR1 and CDR2: DFQATT and SNEGSKA (reference sequence). Trimming took 1 base from V and 2 from J, leaving 6 bases between them. This CDR3 region has 13 residues. For the CDR3, the DNA is TGCAGTGCTAGAGTGGGTCCCTACAATGAGCAGTTCTTC. This codes for CSARVGPYNEQFF.